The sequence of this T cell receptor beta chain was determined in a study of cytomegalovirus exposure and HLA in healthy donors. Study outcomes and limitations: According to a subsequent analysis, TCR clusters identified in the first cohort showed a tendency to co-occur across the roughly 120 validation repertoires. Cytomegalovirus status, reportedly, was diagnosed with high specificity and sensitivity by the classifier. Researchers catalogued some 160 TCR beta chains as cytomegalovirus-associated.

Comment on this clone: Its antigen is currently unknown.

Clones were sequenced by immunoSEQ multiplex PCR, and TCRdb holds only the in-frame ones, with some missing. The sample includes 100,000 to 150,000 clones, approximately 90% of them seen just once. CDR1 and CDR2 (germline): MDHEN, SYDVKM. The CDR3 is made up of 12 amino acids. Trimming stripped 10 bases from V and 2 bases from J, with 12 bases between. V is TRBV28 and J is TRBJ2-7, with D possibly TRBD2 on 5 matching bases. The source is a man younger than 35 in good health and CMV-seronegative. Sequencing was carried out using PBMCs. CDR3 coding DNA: TGTGCCACGGGAAGCAGGACCTACGAGCAGTACTTC. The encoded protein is CATGSRTYEQYF.